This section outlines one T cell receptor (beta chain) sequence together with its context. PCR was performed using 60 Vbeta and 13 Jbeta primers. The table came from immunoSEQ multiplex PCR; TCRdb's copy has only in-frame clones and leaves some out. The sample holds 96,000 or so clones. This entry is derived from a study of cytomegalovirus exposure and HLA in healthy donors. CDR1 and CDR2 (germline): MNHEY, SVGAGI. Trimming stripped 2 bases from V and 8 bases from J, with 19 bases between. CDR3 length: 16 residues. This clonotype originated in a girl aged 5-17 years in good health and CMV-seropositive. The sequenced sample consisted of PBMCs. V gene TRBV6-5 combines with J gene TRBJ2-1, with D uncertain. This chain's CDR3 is CASSYSFAGPYDEQFF. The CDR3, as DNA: TGTGCCAGCAGTTACAGCTTCGCAGGCCCCTATGATGAGCAGTTCTTC.